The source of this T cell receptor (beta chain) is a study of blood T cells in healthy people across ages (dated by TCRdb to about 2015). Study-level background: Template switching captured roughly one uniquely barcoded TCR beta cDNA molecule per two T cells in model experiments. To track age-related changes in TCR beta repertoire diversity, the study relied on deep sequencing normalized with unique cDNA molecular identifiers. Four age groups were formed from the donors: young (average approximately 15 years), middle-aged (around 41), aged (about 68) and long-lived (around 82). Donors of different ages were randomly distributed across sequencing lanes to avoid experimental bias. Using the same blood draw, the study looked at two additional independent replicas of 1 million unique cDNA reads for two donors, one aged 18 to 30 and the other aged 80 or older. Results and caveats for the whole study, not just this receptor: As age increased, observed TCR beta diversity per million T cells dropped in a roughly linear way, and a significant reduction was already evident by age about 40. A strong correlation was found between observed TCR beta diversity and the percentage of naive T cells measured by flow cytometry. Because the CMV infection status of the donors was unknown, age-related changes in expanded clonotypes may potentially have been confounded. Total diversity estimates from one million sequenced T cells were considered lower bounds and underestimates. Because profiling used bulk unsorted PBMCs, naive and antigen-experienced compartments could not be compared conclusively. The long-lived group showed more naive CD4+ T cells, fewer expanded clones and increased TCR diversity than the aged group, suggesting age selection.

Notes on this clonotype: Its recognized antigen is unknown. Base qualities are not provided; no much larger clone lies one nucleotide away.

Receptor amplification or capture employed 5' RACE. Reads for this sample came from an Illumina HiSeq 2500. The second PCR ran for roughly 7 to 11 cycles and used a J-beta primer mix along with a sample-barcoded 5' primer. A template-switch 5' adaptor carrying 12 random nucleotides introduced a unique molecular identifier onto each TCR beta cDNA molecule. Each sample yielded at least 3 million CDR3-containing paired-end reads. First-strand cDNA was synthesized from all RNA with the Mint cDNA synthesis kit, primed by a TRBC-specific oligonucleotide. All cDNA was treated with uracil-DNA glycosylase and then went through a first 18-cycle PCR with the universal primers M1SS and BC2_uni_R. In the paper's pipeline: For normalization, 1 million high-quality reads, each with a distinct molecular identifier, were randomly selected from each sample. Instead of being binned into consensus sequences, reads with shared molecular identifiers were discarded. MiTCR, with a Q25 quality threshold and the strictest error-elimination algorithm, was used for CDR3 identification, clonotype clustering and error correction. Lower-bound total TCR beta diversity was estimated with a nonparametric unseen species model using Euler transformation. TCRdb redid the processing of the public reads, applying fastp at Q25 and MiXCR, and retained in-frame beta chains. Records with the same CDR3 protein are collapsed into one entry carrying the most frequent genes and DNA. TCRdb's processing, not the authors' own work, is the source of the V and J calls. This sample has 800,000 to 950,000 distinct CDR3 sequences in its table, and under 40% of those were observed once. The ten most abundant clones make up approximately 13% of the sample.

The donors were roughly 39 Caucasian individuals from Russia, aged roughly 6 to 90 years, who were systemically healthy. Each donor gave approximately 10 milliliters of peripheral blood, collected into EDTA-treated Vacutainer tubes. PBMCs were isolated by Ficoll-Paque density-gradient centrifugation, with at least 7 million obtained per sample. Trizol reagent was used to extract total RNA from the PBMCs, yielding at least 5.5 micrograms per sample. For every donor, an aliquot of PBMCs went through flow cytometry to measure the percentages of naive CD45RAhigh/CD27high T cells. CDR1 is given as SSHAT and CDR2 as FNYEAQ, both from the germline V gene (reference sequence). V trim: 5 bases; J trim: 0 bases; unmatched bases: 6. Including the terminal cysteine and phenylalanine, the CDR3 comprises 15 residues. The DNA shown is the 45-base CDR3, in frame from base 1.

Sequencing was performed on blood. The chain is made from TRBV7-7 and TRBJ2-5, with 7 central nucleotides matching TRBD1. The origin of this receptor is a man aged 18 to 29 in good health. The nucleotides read TGTGCCAGCAGCCCGACGACAGGGCACCAAGAGACCCAGTACTTC. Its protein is CASSPTTGHQETQYF. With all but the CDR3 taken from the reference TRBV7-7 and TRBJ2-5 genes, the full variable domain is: GAGVSQSPRYKVTKRGQDVTLRCDPISSHATLYWYQQALGQGPEFLTYFNYEAQPDKSGLPSDRFSAERPEGSISTLTIQRTEQRDSAMYRCASSPTTGHQETQYFGPGTRLLVL.